A single sample gave rise to the 13 T cell receptor beta chains below, sequenced in a study of cytomegalovirus exposure and HLA in healthy donors. With 60 Vbeta and 13 Jbeta primers, the PCR was carried out. Generated by immunoSEQ multiplex PCR, the TCRdb table keeps only in-frame clones and is missing some. This table holds fewer than 200,000 clones, 65% to 75% found once. Specimen: PBMCs. These receptors were collected from a girl aged 5-17 years in good health and CMV-seronegative.

The chain recombines TRBV6-5 with TRBJ2-5, with 10 bases lining up with TRBD1. Per germline, CDR1 MNHEY and CDR2 SVGAGI. Losses at the gene ends were 2 bases for V and 5 bases for J; bases not matched to a gene: 5. The CDR3 sequence is 15 residues long. The CDR3 protein is CASSYGTGAAETQYF. Written as DNA, the CDR3 is TGTGCCAGCAGTTACGGGACAGGGGCCGCCGAGACCCAGTACTTC.

This chain links TRBV6-5 with TRBJ2-3; TRBD1 matches 9 bases. The junction had 5 bases not matched to a gene; V was cut back by 6 bases and J by 4 bases. The germline CDR1 and CDR2 sequences are MNHEY and SVGAGI. This CDR3 has 14 amino acids. The CDR3 bases are TGTGCCAGCAGGGGACAGGGTGGAGCAGATACGCAGTATTTT. As protein: CASRGQGGADTQYF.

This rearrangement joins TRBV7-6 to TRBJ2-3; D ambiguous. The CDR3 covers 13 residues. The germline V and J ends were trimmed by 6 bases and 4 bases, with 11 bases remaining between them. Germline lookup yields CDR1 SGHVS and CDR2 FNYEAQ. CDR3: CASSTGGPDTQYF. CDR3 DNA: TGTGCCAGCAGTACCGGTGGGCCAGATACGCAGTATTTT.

V gene TRBV20-1 combines with J gene TRBJ1-1; no clear D. The ends were cut back, 3 bases at V and 8 bases at J, with 7 bases in the middle. From germline, CDR1 is DFQATT and CDR2 SNEGSKA (reference sequence). The CDR3 has 10 amino acids. The CDR3 here is CSASLSEAFF. CDR3 nucleotide sequence: TGCAGTGCTAGTCTTTCGGAAGCTTTCTTT.

The rearrangement links TRBV4-1 to TRBJ2-3; 7 positions agree with TRBD1. The CDR3 sequence is 14 residues long. Germline V gene lookup returns CDR1 MGHRA and CDR2 YSYEKL. After removal of 4 bases from V and 2 bases from J, the junction contained 3 bases not matched to a gene. CDR3 loop: CASSRQGDTDTQYF. CDR3 sequence (DNA): TGCGCCAGCAGCCGACAGGGCGACACAGATACGCAGTATTTT.

The CDR3, as DNA: TGTGCCAGCAGTGAAGCGGGAGATCTCGTCTACGAGCAGTACTTC. Translated: CASSEAGDLVYEQYF. The V gene is TRBV6-1, the J gene TRBJ2-7; D is possibly TRBD2 (5 bases). V dropped 0 bases and J dropped 3 bases, with 12 bases sitting between them. The germline CDR1 and CDR2 sequences are MNHNS and SASEGT. The CDR3 totals 15 residues.

The chain carries TRBV5-1 and TRBJ2-1; maybe TRBD2 (6 bases). CDR1 and CDR2 from the germline V gene are SGHRS and YFSETQ. The CDR3 loop spans 13 amino acids. Trimming stripped 5 bases from V and 7 bases from J, with 13 bases between. In nucleotides, the CDR3 is TGCGCCAGCAGGGGCGGGGTGGTAAATGAGCAGTTCTTC. This encodes CASRGGVVNEQFF.

The genes are TRBV7-9 and TRBJ1-5; possible D gene TRBD1, 5 bases. Trimming shortened V by 3 bases and J by 1 base, and 13 bases separated the two germline ends. The CDR3 length is 16 residues. Germline V gene lookup returns CDR1 SEHNR and CDR2 FQNEAQ (reference sequence). CDR3 DNA sequence: TGTGCCAGCAGCTTGGGGCAGGGTATGAGCAATCAGCCCCAGCATTTT. Encoded protein: CASSLGQGMSNQPQHF.

The sample holds one count of this clone. The chain couples TRBV7-9 to TRBJ1-1; D is ambiguous. This CDR3 contains 13 residues. Trimming cost V 0 bases and J 5 bases, with 7 bases left between them. The germline V gene encodes CDR1 SEHNR and CDR2 FQNEAQ (reference sequence). As DNA, the CDR3 is TGTGCCAGCAGCTTAGCCGGGAATACTGAAGCTTTCTTT. Protein product: CASSLAGNTEAFF. Full variable domain (remainder filled in from reference TRBV7-9 and TRBJ1-1): DTGVSQNPRHKITKRGQNVTFRCDPISEHNRLYWYRQTLGQGPEFLTYFQNEAQLEKSRLLSDRFSAERPKGSFSTLEIQRTEQGDSAMYLCASSLAGNTEAFFGQGTRLTVV.

The rearrangement joins TRBV6-1 to TRBJ2-3, with 10 bases identical to TRBD1. With V trimmed by 2 bases and J by 5 bases, 4 bases remained unmatched. From germline, CDR1 is MNHNS and CDR2 SASEGT. CDR3 length equals 15 residues. CDR3 DNA: TGTGCCAGCAGTGAAATCGGACAGGGGGTAGATACGCAGTATTTT. Translating it yields CASSEIGQGVDTQYF.

This clone has a single count. The V call is TRBV29-1, the J call TRBJ2-7; 9 nucleotides match TRBD1. The germline CDR1 and CDR2 sequences are SQVTM and ANQGSEA. CDR3 length equals 14 residues. V trimming: 6 bases; J trimming: 5 bases; junction bases outside the gene matches: 11. The CDR3 bases are TGCAGCGTGGCCCTCCTGGACAGGGGCCACGAGCAGTACTTC. This encodes CSVALLDRGHEQYF.

The V and J genes are TRBV19 and TRBJ2-1; weak D call: TRBD1 (6 bases). Germline V gene data show CDR1 as LNHDA and CDR2 as SQIVND (reference sequence). Deletions cut 8 bases from V and 3 bases from J, with 14 bases between. The CDR3 is 14 residues long. The CDR3: CASVDSRNYNEQFF. As DNA, the CDR3 is TGTGCCAGTGTGGACAGCCGAAACTACAATGAGCAGTTCTTC.

V usage is TRBV2 and J usage is TRBJ2-6; TRBD2 matches at 8 bases. This CDR3 region has 14 residues. Germline V gene lookup returns CDR1 SNHLY and CDR2 FYNNEI. Trimming removed 6 bases from V and 2 bases from J; junction bases left unmatched: 0. CDR3 sequence reads: CASRGLAGANVLTF. The CDR3 DNA reads TGTGCCAGCAGGGGACTAGCTGGGGCCAACGTCCTGACTTTC.